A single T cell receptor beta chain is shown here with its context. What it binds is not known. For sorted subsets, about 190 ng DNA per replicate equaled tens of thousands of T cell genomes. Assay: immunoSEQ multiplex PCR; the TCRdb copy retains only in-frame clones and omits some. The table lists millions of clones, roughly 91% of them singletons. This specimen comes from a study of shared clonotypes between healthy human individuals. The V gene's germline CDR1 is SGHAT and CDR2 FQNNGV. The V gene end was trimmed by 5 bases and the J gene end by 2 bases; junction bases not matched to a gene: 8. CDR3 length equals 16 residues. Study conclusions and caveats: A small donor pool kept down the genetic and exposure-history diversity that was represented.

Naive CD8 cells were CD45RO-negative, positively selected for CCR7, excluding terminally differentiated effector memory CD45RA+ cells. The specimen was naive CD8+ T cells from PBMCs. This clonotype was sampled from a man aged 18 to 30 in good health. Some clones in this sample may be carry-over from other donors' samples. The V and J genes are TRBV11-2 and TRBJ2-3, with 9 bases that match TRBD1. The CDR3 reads CASSLRDRDPTDTQYF. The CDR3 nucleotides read TGTGCCAGCAGCCTTCGGGACAGGGATCCCACAGATACGCAGTATTTT.